The 16 T cell receptor beta chains reported below all come from one sample, sequenced in a study of blood T cells in healthy people across ages. Next came a second PCR, run for about 6 to 12 cycles, which used a sample-barcoded 5' primer along with a J-beta primer mix. TCRdb re-called the 5' RACE reads through MiXCR, storing one row per CDR3 protein. The profile shows around 750,000 distinct CDR3 sequences, 40% to 65% of them singletons. Material: blood. The receptors stem from an elderly man in good health.

V gene TRBV28 combines with J gene TRBJ2-1, with D hard to call. Trimming cost V 1 base and J 5 bases, with 6 bases left between them. The CDR3 loop spans 13 amino acids. CDR1 and CDR2 from the germline V gene are MDHEN and SYDVKM. CDR3 region: CASSLSSNNEQFF. Written as DNA, the CDR3 is TGTGCCAGCAGTTTATCTAGTAACAATGAGCAGTTCTTC.

This clonotype was seen many times. CDR3 nucleotide sequence: TGCAGTGCTAGAAGGGCGGGAGGGCCTAACGAGCAGTACTTC. Its translation: CSARRAGGPNEQYF. The chain employs TRBV20-1 and TRBJ2-7, with 9 bases matching TRBD2. The germline V gene has CDR1 DFQATT and CDR2 SNEGSKA (reference sequence). This CDR3 has 14 residues. With V trimmed by 2 bases and J by 5 bases, 7 bases remained unmatched.

This rearrangement joins TRBV28 to TRBJ2-1; the D is unclear. The germline V gene encodes CDR1 MDHEN and CDR2 SYDVKM. Trimming left V 8 bases short and J 3 bases short, with 14 bases between. The CDR3 sequence is 14 residues long. The CDR3 DNA sequence: TGTGCCAGCTCCTCTCCCCGTCTCTACAATGAGCAGTTCTTC. Its translation: CASSSPRLYNEQFF.

The chain employs TRBV4-2 and TRBJ2-5, with D maybe TRBD1 (5 bases). Germline CDR1 is LGHNA and CDR2 is YNFKEQ. The length of the CDR3 is 17 residues. Trimming pared 1 base from V and 11 bases from J, leaving 26 bases between. In nucleotides, the CDR3 is TGTGCCAGCAGCCAAGGCCACGGCTTGCAGGGCTACAATGAGCAGTACTTC. This codes for CASSQGHGLQGYNEQYF.

The chain joins TRBV3-1 to TRBJ2-5; TRBD2 matches 7 bases. CDR3 length: 16 amino acids. CDR1 is LGHDT and CDR2 is YNNKEL in the germline V gene (reference sequence). The trim removed 0 bases at V and 2 bases at J, leaving 6 bases unmatched. The CDR3 DNA follows: TGTGCCAGCAGCCAAGAATGGTCTAGCGGTCAAGAGACCCAGTACTTC. Protein sequence: CASSQEWSSGQETQYF.

This clonotype has a handful of counts. The V call is TRBV9, the J call TRBJ2-3; 9 nucleotides line up with TRBD2. With 4 bases clipped from V and 2 bases from J, the junction kept 8 bases outside the gene matches. Germline-derived CDR1 and CDR2 are SGDLS and YYNGEE. The CDR3 runs 16 residues. Written as DNA, the CDR3 is TGTGCCAGCAGCCTCCGGACTAGCGCGACCACAGATACGCAGTATTTT. It encodes CASSLRTSATTDTQYF.

The gene calls are TRBV15 and TRBJ2-3, with D hard to call. V was cut by 5 bases and J by 5 bases, with 11 bases left in between. In germline, CDR1 is LNHNV, CDR2 YYDKDF (reference sequence). The CDR3 is 13 residues long. The chain's CDR3 is CATSPPDEDTQYF. The CDR3 coding sequence is TGTGCCACCAGCCCGCCGGATGAAGATACGCAGTATTTT.

The chain employs TRBV4-2 and TRBJ2-7; no reliable D call. The germline V gene has CDR1 LGHNA and CDR2 YNFKEQ. The CDR3 is 16 residues long. Trimming removed 2 bases at V and 0 bases at J, with 14 bases between. CDR3 DNA: TGTGCCAGCAGCCAAAGTACCCCCAAGAGCTCCTACGAGCAGTACTTC. Its protein is CASSQSTPKSSYEQYF.

This clonotype was found a few times. The gene calls are TRBV25-1 and TRBJ1-5, with D tentatively TRBD1 (5 bases). The V end was cut by 3 bases, the J end by 9 bases, with 15 bases between. Germline CDR1 MGHDK, CDR2 SYGVNS. The CDR3 covers 14 residues. CDR3 in DNA: TGTGCCAGCAGTGAGGGGCCGAACTTGCGGCCCCAGCATTTT. It translates to CASSEGPNLRPQHF.

This chain connects TRBV12-3 or TRBV12-4 to TRBJ2-7; D call uncertain. Trimming removed 5 bases from V and 2 bases from J, with 13 bases in between. The length of the CDR3 is 14 residues. CDR3 sequence: CASSLRRPAYEQYF. The CDR3 nucleotides are TGTGCCAGCAGTCTCCGACGGCCAGCCTACGAGCAGTACTTC.

J is TRBJ2-1 and V is TRBV3-1; TRBD2 matches at 8 bases. CDR3 length equals 16 residues. With V trimmed by 1 base and J by 8 bases, 10 bases remained unmatched. CDR1 is LGHDT and CDR2 is YNNKEL in the germline V gene (reference sequence). CDR3: CASSQAGGAGGDEQFF. The CDR3 DNA reads TGTGCCAGCAGCCAAGCCGGGGGCGCGGGGGGCGATGAGCAGTTCTTC.

The chain employs TRBV2 and TRBJ2-3; maybe TRBD1 (6 bases). The CDR3 has 15 residues. Deletions cut 4 bases from V and 14 bases from J, with 25 bases between. The germline V gene encodes CDR1 SNHLY and CDR2 FYNNEI. Here the CDR3 DNA reads TGTGCCAGCAGTGGGTCCGGGACACTGCACAGATACGCGTATTTT. Translating gives CASSGSGTLHRYAYF.

This clonotype was seen more than once but under ten times. The chain has TRBV5-1 and TRBJ2-1; 10 bases are a match to TRBD2. The V gene's germline CDR1 is SGHRS and CDR2 YFSETQ. V shed 1 base and J 7 bases; nucleotides not matched to a gene: 8. CDR3 size: 16 residues. The CDR3 DNA reads TGCGCCAGCAGCTTGATAGCGGGAGGCCCTGGGAATGAGCAGTTCTTC. Translation gives CASSLIAGGPGNEQFF.

The chain combines TRBV6-2 or TRBV6-3 with TRBJ2-2; D uncertain. The CDR3 has 11 amino acids. The germline V gene encodes CDR1 MNHEY and CDR2 SVGEGT. V was cut by 6 bases and J by 8 bases, with 7 bases left in between. The CDR3 loop reads CASRRKGELFF. The CDR3 DNA reads as TGTGCCAGCAGGAGGAAAGGGGAGCTGTTTTTT.

This clonotype appeared a few times. This chain links TRBV25-1 with TRBJ2-7; 10 nucleotides line up with TRBD2. The germline V gene encodes CDR1 MGHDK and CDR2 SYGVNS. CDR3 size: 17 residues. Trimming took 5 bases from V and 3 from J; bases not matched to a gene: 13. The CDR3 is CASSPNFGTSVYYEQYF. In DNA form, the CDR3 reads TGTGCCAGCAGTCCAAATTTTGGGACTAGCGTCTACTACGAGCAGTACTTC.

The V call is TRBV6-5, the J call TRBJ2-1; D ambiguous. CDR1 and CDR2 from the germline V gene are MNHEY and SVGAGI. With 0 bases removed from V and 10 bases from J, the gap between germline ends came to 10 bases. The CDR3 contains 13 residues. The CDR3 bases are TGTGCCAGCAGTTACTCACAAGGCTACGAGCAGTTCTTC. It codes for CASSYSQGYEQFF.